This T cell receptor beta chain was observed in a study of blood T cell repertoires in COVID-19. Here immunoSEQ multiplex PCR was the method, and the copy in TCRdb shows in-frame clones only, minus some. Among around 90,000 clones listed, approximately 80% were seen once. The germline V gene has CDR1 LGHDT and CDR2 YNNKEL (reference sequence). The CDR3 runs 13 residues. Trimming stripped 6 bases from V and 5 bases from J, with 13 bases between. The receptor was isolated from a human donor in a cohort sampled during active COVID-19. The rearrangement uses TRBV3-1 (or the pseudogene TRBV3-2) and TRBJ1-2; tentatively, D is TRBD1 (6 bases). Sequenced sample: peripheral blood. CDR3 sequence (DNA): TGTGCCAGCAGTTCAGGGGACCGGTATGGCTACACCTTC. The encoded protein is CASSSGDRYGYTF.